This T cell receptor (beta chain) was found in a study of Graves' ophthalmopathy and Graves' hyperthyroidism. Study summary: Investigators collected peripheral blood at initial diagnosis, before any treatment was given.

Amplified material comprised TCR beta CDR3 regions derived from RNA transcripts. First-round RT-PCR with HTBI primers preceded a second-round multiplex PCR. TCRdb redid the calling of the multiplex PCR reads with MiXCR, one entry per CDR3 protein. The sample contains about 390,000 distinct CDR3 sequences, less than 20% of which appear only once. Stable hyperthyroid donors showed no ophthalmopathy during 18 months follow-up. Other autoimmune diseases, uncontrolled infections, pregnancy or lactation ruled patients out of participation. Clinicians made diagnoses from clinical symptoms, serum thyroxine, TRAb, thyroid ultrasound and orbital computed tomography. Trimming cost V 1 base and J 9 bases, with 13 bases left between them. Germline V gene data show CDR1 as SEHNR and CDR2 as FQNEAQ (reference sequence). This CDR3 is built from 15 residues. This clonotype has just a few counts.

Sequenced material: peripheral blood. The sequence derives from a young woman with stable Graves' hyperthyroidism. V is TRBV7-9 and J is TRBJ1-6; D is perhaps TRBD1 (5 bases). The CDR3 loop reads CASSLEGGAVSPLHF. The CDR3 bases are TGTGCCAGCAGCTTAGAGGGAGGGGCCGTTTCACCCCTCCACTTT.